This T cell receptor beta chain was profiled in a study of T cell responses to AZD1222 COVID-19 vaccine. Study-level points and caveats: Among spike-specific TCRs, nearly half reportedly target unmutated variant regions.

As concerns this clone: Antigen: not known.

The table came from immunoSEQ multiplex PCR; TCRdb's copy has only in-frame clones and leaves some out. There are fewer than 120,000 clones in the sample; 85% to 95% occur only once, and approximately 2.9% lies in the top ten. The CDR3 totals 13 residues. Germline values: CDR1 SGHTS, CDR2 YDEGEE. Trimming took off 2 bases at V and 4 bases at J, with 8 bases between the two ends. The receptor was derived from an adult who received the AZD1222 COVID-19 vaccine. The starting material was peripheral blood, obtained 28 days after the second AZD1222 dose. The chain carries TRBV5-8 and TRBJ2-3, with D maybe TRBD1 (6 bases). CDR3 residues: CASSLGQSDTQYF. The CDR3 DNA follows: TGTGCCAGCAGCTTAGGACAGTCAGATACGCAGTATTTT.